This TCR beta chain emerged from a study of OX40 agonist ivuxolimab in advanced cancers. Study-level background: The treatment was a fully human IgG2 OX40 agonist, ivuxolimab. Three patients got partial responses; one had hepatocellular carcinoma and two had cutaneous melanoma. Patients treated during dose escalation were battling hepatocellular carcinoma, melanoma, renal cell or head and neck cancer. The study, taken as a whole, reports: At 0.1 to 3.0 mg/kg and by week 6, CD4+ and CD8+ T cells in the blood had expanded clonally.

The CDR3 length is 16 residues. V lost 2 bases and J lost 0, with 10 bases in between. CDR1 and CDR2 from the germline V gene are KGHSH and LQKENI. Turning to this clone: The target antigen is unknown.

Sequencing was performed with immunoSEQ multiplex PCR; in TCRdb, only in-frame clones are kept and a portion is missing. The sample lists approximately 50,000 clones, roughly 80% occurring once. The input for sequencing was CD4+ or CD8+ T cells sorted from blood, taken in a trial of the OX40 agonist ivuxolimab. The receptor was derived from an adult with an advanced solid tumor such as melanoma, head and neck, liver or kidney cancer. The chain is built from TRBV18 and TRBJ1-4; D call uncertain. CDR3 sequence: CASSPDVAATNEKLFF. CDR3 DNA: TGTGCCAGCTCACCAGATGTGGCGGCAACTAATGAAAAACTGTTTTTT.